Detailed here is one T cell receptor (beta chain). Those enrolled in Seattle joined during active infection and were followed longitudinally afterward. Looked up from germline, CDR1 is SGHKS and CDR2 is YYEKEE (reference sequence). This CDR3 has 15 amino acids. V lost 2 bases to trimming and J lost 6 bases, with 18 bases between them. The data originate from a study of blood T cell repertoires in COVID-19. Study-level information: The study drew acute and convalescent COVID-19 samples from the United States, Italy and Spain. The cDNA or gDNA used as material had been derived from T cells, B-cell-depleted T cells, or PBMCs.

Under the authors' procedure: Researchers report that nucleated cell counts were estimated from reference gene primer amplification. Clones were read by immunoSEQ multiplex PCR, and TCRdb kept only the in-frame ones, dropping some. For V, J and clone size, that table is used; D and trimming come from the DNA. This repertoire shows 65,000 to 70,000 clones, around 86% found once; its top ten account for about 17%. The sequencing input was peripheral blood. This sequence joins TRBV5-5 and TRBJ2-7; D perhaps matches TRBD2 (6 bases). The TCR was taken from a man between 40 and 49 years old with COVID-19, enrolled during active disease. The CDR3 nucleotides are TGTGCCAGCAGCTTTGCCCCCCGCGGGGCCGGCGAGCAGTACTTC. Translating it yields CASSFAPRGAGEQYF.